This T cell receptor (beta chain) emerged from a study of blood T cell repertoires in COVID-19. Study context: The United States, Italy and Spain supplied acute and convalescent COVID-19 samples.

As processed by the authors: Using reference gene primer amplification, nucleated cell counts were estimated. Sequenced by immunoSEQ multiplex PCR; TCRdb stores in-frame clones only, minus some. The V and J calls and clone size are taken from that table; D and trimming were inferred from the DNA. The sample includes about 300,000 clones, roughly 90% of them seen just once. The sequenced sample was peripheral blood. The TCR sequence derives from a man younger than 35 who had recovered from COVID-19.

The CDR3 DNA sequence: TGTGCCAGCAGTATGGGACAGGCGAACTATGGCTACACCTTC. Translating it yields CASSMGQANYGYTF. The chain employs TRBV6-2 or TRBV6-3 and TRBJ1-2, with 8 bases matching TRBD1. CDR1 and CDR2 from the germline V gene are MNHEY and SVGEGT. This CDR3 is built from 14 residues. The V segment lost 5 bases and the J segment 2 bases; nucleotides outside the gene matches: 4.